The 15 T cell receptor beta chains below all came from one sample that was sequenced in a study of blood T cells in healthy people across ages. Using a J-beta primer mix together with a sample-barcoded 5' primer, a second PCR was run for about 6 to 11 cycles. TCRdb independently ran MiXCR on the 5' RACE reads; one entry per CDR3 protein. This table has 1 million or so distinct CDR3 sequences, 40% to 50% appearing once. The sample consisted of blood. These receptors were taken from a woman aged 55-75 years in good health.

The CDR3 DNA sequence: TGTGCCAGCAGCTCGGGGACAGGGGGCGCCGGCACAGATACGCAGTATTTT. It codes for CASSSGTGGAGTDTQYF. The chain has TRBV11-2 and TRBJ2-3; 12 nucleotides line up with TRBD1. Per germline, CDR1 SGHAT and CDR2 FQNNGV. J gave up 1 base and V 4 bases, and 6 bases lay outside the gene matches. This CDR3 has 17 residues. The full variable domain, completed using reference TRBV11-2 and TRBJ2-3, is EAGVAQSPRYKIIEKRQSVAFWCNPISGHATLYWYQQILGQGPKLLIQFQNNGVVDDSQLPKDRFSAERLKGVDSTLKIQPAKLEDSAVYLCASSSGTGGAGTDTQYFGPGTRLTVL.

The chain links TRBV4-2 to TRBJ2-7; D perhaps matches TRBD2 (6 bases). The germline V gene has CDR1 LGHNA and CDR2 YNFKEQ. This CDR3 region has 15 residues. Trimming left V 0 bases short and J 2 bases short, with 11 bases between. For the CDR3, the DNA is TGTGCCAGCAGCCAAGATGGGGACTCGGCCTACGAGCAGTACTTC. Its protein is CASSQDGDSAYEQYF.

The chain carries TRBV12-3 or TRBV12-4 and TRBJ2-2; 9 bases line up with TRBD2. The ends lost 6 bases at V and 1 base at J; junction bases unmatched: 6. The length of the CDR3 is 16 residues. The CDR3 coding sequence is TGTGCCAGCAGGGGTTCAGCGGGGGGGAACACCGGGGAGCTGTTTTTT. Its protein is CASRGSAGGNTGELFF.

This rearrangement joins TRBV6-5 to TRBJ2-3; 7 bases align to TRBD1. Trimming removed 5 bases from V and 3 bases from J; junction bases left unmatched: 8. The germline gives CDR1 MNHEY, CDR2 SVGAGI. The CDR3 sequence is 15 residues long. CDR3: CASSPTGVPTDTQYF. The CDR3, as DNA: TGTGCCAGCAGTCCTACAGGGGTCCCAACAGATACGCAGTATTTT.

The chain has TRBV5-1 and TRBJ2-5; D tentatively reads TRBD1 or TRBD2 (6 bases each). Germline V gene data show CDR1 as SGHRS and CDR2 as YFSETQ. The V and J ends lost 7 bases and 4 bases respectively, with 20 bases between them. The CDR3 contains 15 residues. The CDR3 bases are TGCGCCAGCTCCAGGGGTAGCGGAGCAGGAGAGACCCAGTACTTC. Protein: CASSRGSGAGETQYF.

This clonotype was detected only a few times. This chain links TRBV11-2 with TRBJ1-4; D uncertain. Germline CDR1 reads SGHAT; CDR2 reads FQNNGV. The CDR3 contains 13 residues. The ends were cut back, 0 bases at V and 7 bases at J, with 6 bases in the middle. The CDR3 reads CASSLEDGEKLFF. CDR3 coding DNA: TGTGCCAGCAGCTTAGAAGACGGTGAAAAACTGTTTTTT.

This clonotype was seen more than once but under ten times. The V and J genes are TRBV30 and TRBJ2-7; 8 nucleotides agree with TRBD1. The CDR3 consists of 12 residues. Germline assignment: CDR1 GTSNPN and CDR2 SVGIG (reference sequence). V lost 8 bases and J lost 2; bases outside the gene matches: 5. The CDR3 here is CAGTGKTYEQYF. Written as DNA, the CDR3 is TGTGCCGGGACAGGCAAAACCTACGAGCAGTACTTC. Combining the CDR3 with reference TRBV30 and TRBJ2-7 gives the whole variable domain SQTIHQWPATLVQPVGSPLSLECTVEGTSNPNLYWYRQAAGRGLQLLFYSVGIGQISSEVPQNLSASRPQDRQFILSSKKLLLSDSGFYLCAGTGKTYEQYFGPGTRLTVT.

This rearrangement joins TRBV7-8 to TRBJ1-5; D is undetermined. This CDR3 spans 16 amino acids. The germline CDR1 and CDR2 sequences are SGHVS and FQNEAQ. V gave up 1 base and J gave up 5 bases, with 15 bases separating them. The CDR3 DNA is TGTGCCAGCAGCTTAGGCACGTTATTGAGGGATCAGCCCCAGCATTTT. It specifies CASSLGTLLRDQPQHF.

The rearrangement uses TRBV14 and TRBJ2-1, with TRBD2 identical over 11 bases. The V segment lost 0 bases and the J segment 8 bases; nucleotides outside the gene matches: 12. The length of the CDR3 is 18 residues. CDR1 and CDR2 from the germline V gene are SGHDN and FVKESK. Written as DNA, the CDR3 is TGTGCCAGCAGCCAAGACACGCTAGCGGGAGGTTGGTTCTATGAGCAGTTCTTC. Its translation is CASSQDTLAGGWFYEQFF.

This clonotype was detected once. The J gene is TRBJ2-1, the V gene TRBV6-4; a weak D match, TRBD2 (7 bases). The CDR3 has 14 residues. The V gene lost 8 bases and the J gene lost 8 bases, with 19 bases spanning the gap. From germline, CDR1 is MRHNA and CDR2 SNTAGT. This CDR3 is CASAREGGIDEQFF. As DNA, the CDR3 is TGTGCCAGCGCAAGGGAGGGGGGTATAGATGAGCAGTTCTTC.

This clonotype has just a few counts. The V call is TRBV4-1, the J call TRBJ2-1, with TRBD2 identical over 12 bases. Unmatched junction bases numbered 15, after V lost 4 bases and J lost 5 bases. Germline V gene sequence: CDR1 MGHRA, CDR2 YSYEKL. This CDR3 has 19 residues. The CDR3 DNA sequence: TGCGCCAGCAGCCCATCTTCGGCTAGCGGGAGGGCCTTCAACAATGAGCAGTTCTTC. This translates into CASSPSSASGRAFNNEQFF.

In DNA form, the CDR3 reads TGTGCCAGCAGTTTAACTGTATACAATGAGCAGTACTTC. It codes for CASSLTVYNEQYF. This chain uses TRBV27 with TRBJ2-7, with D unresolved. The CDR3 has 13 residues. Germline V CDR1 and CDR2: MNHEY, SMNVEV (reference sequence). V was trimmed by 2 bases and J by 7 bases, leaving 12 bases between them.

V and J are TRBV24-1 and TRBJ2-3, with D unresolved. Per germline, CDR1 KGHDR and CDR2 SFDVKD. Deletions cut 5 bases from V and 6 bases from J, with 8 bases between. The CDR3 is made up of 12 amino acids. CDR3 sequence (DNA): TGTGCCACCAGTGGGCCTGGGGATACGCAGTATTTT. This gives the protein CATSGPGDTQYF.

V and J are TRBV20-1 and TRBJ2-7; D call uncertain. V was pared by 4 bases and J by 2 bases, with 9 bases between. CDR3 length: 12 residues. Germline V gene data show CDR1 as DFQATT and CDR2 as SNEGSKA (reference sequence). The CDR3 bases are TGCAGTGCTAAGGCTGGCGCCTACGAGCAGTACTTC. As protein: CSAKAGAYEQYF.

The rearrangement links TRBV7-2 to TRBJ2-5; perhaps TRBD2 as D (5 bases). V was clipped by 4 bases and J by 5 bases, with 11 bases between them. The germline V gene has CDR1 SGHTA and CDR2 FQGNSA. The CDR3 runs to 13 residues. The CDR3 is CASSSIAQETQYF. Here the CDR3 DNA reads TGTGCCAGCAGCTCCATAGCGCAGGAGACCCAGTACTTC.